The present T cell receptor beta chain was sequenced within a study of blood T cell repertoires in COVID-19. At the level of the study: COVID-19 samples from acute and convalescent phases originated in the United States, Italy and Spain.

Per the original methods: Cell counts per sample came from amplifying reference gene primers. Measured with immunoSEQ multiplex PCR; TCRdb has only the in-frame clones, and not every one. For V, J and clone size, that table is used; D and trimming come from the DNA. The table lists about 140,000 clones, around 89% of them singletons. The sample taken for sequencing was peripheral blood. This TCR was recovered from a human donor with COVID-19, enrolled during active disease. The donor label of this sample is uncertain.

CDR3 sequence: CASSYSTANTGELFF. Written as DNA, the CDR3 is TGTGCCAGCAGTTACAGCACAGCGAACACCGGGGAGCTGTTTTTT. The chain couples TRBV6-5 to TRBJ2-2; no definite D call. The CDR3 has 15 amino acids. The V gene lost 2 bases and the J gene lost 0 bases, with 7 bases spanning the gap. CDR1 and CDR2 from the germline V gene are MNHEY and SVGAGI.